This paragraph covers one T cell receptor (beta chain) sequence. There are a few counts of this clone. It has no known antigen specificity. Within one base of it there is no much larger clone, and no base qualities were kept. This entry is derived from a study of control samples from healthy donors and cancer patients (dated by TCRdb to 2020 to 2022). Reading from cysteine to phenylalanine, the CDR3 counts 15 amino acids. Only CDR3 DNA is held: 45 bases, read in frame from base 1. Trimming costs V 1 base and J 0 bases, and their ends lie 9 bases apart. Per the germline V gene (reference sequence), SGHAT is the CDR1 and FQDESV is the CDR2. Library construction relied on the immunoSEQ multiplex PCR assay. The source is immuneACCESS, and TCRdb retained only in-frame sequences with V and J called. Part of the clones is not carried over; for the studies checked, unresolved V genes explain less than half of this, and the remainder is unexplained. The sample profile shows 390,000 or so clones; roughly 90% of them were found once. Approximately 6.3% of the sample is in the top ten clones.

The chain couples TRBV11-1 to TRBJ1-1, with the D gene not confidently named. The specimen was PBMCs. The receptor was derived from a middle-aged man with head and neck cancer. DNA sequence: TGTGCCAGCAGCTTAGGCACCGCGATGAACACTGAAGCTTTCTTT. Its product reads: CASSLGTAMNTEAFF.